This TCR beta chain was profiled in a study of blood T cell repertoires in COVID-19. For the study at large: Samples taken during acute and convalescent COVID-19 were collected in the United States, Italy and Spain.

Sequencing used immunoSEQ multiplex PCR; TCRdb keeps in-frame clones, though not all of them. Of some 230,000 clones in the sample, approximately 80% were seen once. In terms of age and location, participants ranged from about 18 to 95 years and lived in approximately 26 US areas. CDR3 size: 13 residues. After removal of 5 bases from V and 2 bases from J, the junction contained 3 bases not matched to a gene. CDR1 and CDR2 from the germline V gene are SGHNT and YYREEE (reference sequence). This chain joins TRBV5-4 and TRBJ2-7; 8 bases are shared with TRBD2. The sample taken for sequencing was PBMCs or T cells enriched from blood (not recorded which). The sequence was obtained from a woman between 35 and 50 years old with acute COVID-19. CDR3 nucleotides: TGTGCCAGCAGAAATAGCGGGACCTACGAGCAGTACTTC. This encodes CASRNSGTYEQYF.